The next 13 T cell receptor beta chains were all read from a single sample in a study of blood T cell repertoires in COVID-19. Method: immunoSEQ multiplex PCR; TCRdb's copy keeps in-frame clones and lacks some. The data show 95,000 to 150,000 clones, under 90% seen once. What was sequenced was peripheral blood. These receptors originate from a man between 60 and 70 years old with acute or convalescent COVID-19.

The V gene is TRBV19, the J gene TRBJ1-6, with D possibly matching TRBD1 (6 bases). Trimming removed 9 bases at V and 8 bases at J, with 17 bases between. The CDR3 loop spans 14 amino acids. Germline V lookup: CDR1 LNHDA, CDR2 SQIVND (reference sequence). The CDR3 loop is CASRKGGDYSPLHF. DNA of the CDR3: TGTGCCAGCCGTAAGGGGGGGGACTATTCACCCCTCCACTTT.

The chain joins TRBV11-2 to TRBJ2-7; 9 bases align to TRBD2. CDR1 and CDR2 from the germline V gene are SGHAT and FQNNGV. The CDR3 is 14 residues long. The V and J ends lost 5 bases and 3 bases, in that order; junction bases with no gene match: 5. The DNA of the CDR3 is TGTGCCAGCAGCCTGACTAGCGGTTTCTACGAGCAGTACTTC. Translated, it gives CASSLTSGFYEQYF.

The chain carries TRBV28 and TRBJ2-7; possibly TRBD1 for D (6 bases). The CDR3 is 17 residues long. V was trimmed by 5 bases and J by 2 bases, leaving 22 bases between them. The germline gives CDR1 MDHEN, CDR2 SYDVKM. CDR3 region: CASSPRWGPMAPYEQYF. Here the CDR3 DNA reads TGTGCCAGCAGTCCCCGGTGGGGGCCCATGGCCCCCTACGAGCAGTACTTC.

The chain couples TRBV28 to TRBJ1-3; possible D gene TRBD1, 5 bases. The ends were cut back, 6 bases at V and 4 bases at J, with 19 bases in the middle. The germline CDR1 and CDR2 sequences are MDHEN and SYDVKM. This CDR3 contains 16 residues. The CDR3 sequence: CASSTLGRGEGNTIYF. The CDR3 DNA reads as TGTGCCAGCAGCACCCTCGGGAGGGGTGAAGGAAACACCATATATTTT.

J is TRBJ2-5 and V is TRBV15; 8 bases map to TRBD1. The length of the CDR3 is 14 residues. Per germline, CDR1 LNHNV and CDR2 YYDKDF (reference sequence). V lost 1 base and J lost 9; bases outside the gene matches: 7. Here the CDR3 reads CATSRAPDRDPQYF. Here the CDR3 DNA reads TGTGCCACCAGCAGAGCCCCGGACAGGGATCCCCAGTACTTC.

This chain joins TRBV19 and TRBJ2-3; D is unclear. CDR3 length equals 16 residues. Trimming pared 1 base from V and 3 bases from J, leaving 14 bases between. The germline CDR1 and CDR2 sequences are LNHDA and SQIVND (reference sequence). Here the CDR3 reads CASSIGRGFETDTQYF. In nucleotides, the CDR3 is TGTGCCAGTAGTATAGGGAGAGGATTTGAGACAGATACGCAGTATTTT.

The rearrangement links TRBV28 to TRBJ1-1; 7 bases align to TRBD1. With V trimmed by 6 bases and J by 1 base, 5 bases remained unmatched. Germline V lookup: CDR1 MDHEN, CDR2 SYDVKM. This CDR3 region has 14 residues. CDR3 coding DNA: TGTGCCAGCAGGACACAGGGGCCGAACACTGAAGCTTTCTTT. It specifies CASRTQGPNTEAFF.

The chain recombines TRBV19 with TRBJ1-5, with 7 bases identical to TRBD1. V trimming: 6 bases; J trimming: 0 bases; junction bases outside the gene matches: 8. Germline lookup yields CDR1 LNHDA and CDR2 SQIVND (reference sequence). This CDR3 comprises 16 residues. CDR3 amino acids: CASRRTGTDSNQPQHF. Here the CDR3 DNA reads TGTGCCAGTAGGCGTACCGGGACAGATAGCAATCAGCCCCAGCATTTT.

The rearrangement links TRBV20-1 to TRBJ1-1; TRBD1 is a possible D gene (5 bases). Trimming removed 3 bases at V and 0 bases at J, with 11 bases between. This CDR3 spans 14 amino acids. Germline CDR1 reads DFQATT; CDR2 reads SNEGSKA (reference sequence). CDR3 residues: CSASSPGVNTEAFF. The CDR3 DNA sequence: TGCAGTGCTAGTTCCCCGGGGGTGAACACTGAAGCTTTCTTT.

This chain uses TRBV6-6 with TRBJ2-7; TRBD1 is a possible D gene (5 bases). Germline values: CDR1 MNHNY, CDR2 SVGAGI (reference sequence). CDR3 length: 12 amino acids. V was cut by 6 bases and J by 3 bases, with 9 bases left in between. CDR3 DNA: TGTGCCAGCAGCCAGGACAACTACGAGCAGTACTTC. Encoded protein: CASSQDNYEQYF.

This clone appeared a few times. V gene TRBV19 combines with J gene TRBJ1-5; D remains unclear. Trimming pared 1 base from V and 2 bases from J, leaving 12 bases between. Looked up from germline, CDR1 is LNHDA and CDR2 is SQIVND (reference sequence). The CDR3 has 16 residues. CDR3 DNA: TGTGCCAGTAGTATAGTTCGAGCCTTTGGCAATCAGCCCCAGCATTTT. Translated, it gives CASSIVRAFGNQPQHF.

CDR3 region: CASSLGDRVTAAEEYF. The DNA for the CDR3 is TGCGCCAGCAGCTTGGGAGACAGGGTCACGGCAGCAGAGGAGTACTTC. The V and J genes are TRBV5-1 and TRBJ2-7; 7 nucleotides match TRBD1. The CDR3 loop spans 16 amino acids. The J segment lost 11 bases and the V segment lost 0 bases, leaving 17 bases of the junction unmatched. Germline loops: CDR1 SGHRS, CDR2 YFSETQ. Combining the CDR3 with reference TRBV5-1 and TRBJ2-7 gives the whole variable domain KAGVTQTPRYLIKTRGQQVTLSCSPISGHRSVSWYQQTPGQGLQFLFEYFSETQRNKGNFPGRFSGRQFSNSRSEMNVSTLELGDSALYLCASSLGDRVTAAEEYFGPGTRLTVT.

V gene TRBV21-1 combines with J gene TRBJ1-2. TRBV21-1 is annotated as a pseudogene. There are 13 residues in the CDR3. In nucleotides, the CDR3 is TGTGCCAGCAGCAAAGTTAGAGCTTATGGCTACACCTTC. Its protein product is CASSKVRAYGYTF.